This T cell receptor (beta chain) was recovered during a study of blood T cell repertoires in COVID-19. Study context: The United States, Italy and Spain supplied acute and convalescent COVID-19 samples. The cDNA or gDNA used as material had been derived from T cells, B-cell-depleted T cells, or PBMCs.

Authors' processing steps: Estimates of nucleated cell counts were drawn from the amplification of reference gene primers. Sequencing used immunoSEQ multiplex PCR; TCRdb keeps in-frame clones, though not all of them. The DNA gave D and trimming, while V, J and clone size come from that table. The sample records 45,000 to 55,000 clones, more than 70% being singletons. Germline CDR1 and CDR2: SGHTA and FQGNSA. The CDR3 loop spans 16 amino acids. V gave up 1 base and J gave up 11 bases; unmatched junction bases: 11. The source is an elderly woman with acute or convalescent COVID-19. What was sequenced was peripheral blood. The chain joins TRBV7-2 to TRBJ2-1; 10 bases are a match to TRBD2. CDR3 protein: CASSLGRTSGLGKQFF. CDR3 nucleotide sequence: TGTGCCAGCAGCTTAGGACGGACTAGCGGTTTAGGGAAGCAGTTCTTC.